Listed here is a single T cell receptor (beta chain). The antigen is not known. Once extracted for a subset, genomic DNA was divided evenly among several immunoSEQ plates. Clones were read by immunoSEQ multiplex PCR, and TCRdb kept only the in-frame ones, dropping some. This table has some 2,500,000 clones, roughly 93% appearing once. This sample was included in a study of shared clonotypes between healthy human individuals. Study-wide results and caveats: Incompleteness in sorted-subset sequencing, despite large depth, was shown by rarefaction. Clonotypes not shared had lower generation probabilities than those common to all four donors.

CDR3 length: 16 residues. The V gene end was trimmed by 1 base and the J gene end by 6 bases; junction bases not matched to a gene: 10. CDR1 is SGHNT, CDR2 YYREEE, per germline (reference sequence). The sequencing input was naive CD4+ T cells from PBMCs. Subset defined: CD45RA+ positively selected. This sequence was found in a man between 18 and 29 years old in good health. Some clones in this sample may be carry-over from other donors' samples. The V and J genes are TRBV5-4 and TRBJ2-3, with 8 bases identical to TRBD2. Written as DNA, the CDR3 is TGTGCCAGCAGCTTGACAGCGGGAGCTCCTGGGGATACGCAGTATTTT. Translated, it gives CASSLTAGAPGDTQYF.